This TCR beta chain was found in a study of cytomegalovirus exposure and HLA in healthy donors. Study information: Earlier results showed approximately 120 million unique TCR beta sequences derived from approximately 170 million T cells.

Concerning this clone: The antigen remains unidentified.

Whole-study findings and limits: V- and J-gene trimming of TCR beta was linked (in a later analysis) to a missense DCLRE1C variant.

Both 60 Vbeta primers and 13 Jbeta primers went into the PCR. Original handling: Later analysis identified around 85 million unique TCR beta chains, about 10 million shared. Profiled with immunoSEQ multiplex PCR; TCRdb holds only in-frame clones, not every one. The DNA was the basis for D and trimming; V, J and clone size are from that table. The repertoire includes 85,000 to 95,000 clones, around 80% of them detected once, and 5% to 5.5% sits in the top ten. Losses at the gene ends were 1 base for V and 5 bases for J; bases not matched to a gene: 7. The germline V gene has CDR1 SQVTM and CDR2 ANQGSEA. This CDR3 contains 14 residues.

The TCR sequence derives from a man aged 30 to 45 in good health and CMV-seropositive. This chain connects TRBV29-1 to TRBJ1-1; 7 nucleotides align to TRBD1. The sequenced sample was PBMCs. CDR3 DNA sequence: TGCAGCGTTGAAGTGACAGGGAGTAATACTGAAGCTTTCTTT. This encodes CSVEVTGSNTEAFF.